This T cell receptor (beta chain) appears in the sequencing data of a study of T cell responses to AZD1222 COVID-19 vaccine. Study results and limitations: The peak T cell response came first, and repertoires were sampled only after it.

Generated by immunoSEQ multiplex PCR, the TCRdb table keeps only in-frame clones and is missing some. This table has roughly 150,000 clones, roughly 87% appearing once. Points on this clone: Its cognate antigen is unknown.

This CDR3 contains 13 residues. The sample consisted of peripheral blood, taken 28 days after the second AZD1222 dose. V is TRBV21-1 and J is TRBJ1-5. TRBV21-1 is a documented pseudogene. The sequence derives from an adult who received the AZD1222 COVID-19 vaccine. The CDR3 loop is CASSKYIHQPQHF. CDR3 in DNA: TGTGCCAGCAGCAAATATATCCATCAGCCCCAGCATTTT.